This entry lists 3 T cell receptor beta chains sequenced from one sample in a study of cytomegalovirus exposure and HLA in healthy donors. PCR involved 60 Vbeta and 13 Jbeta primers. TCRdb keeps only in-frame clones here, not all; method: immunoSEQ multiplex PCR. The repertoire holds approximately 140,000 clones, with roughly 80% as singletons. Material: PBMCs. These TCRs come from a man aged 40-50 years in good health and CMV-seropositive.

This clone came up a few times. The rearrangement links TRBV7-9 to TRBJ2-3; TRBD2 matches at 8 bases. Germline loops: CDR1 SEHNR, CDR2 FQNEAQ (reference sequence). The CDR3 covers 14 residues. V lost 4 bases to trimming and J lost 0 bases; unmatched junction nucleotides: 0. CDR3 sequence: CASSWTSSTDTQYF. CDR3 DNA: TGTGCCAGCAGCTGGACTAGCAGCACAGATACGCAGTATTTT.

The CDR3 reads CASSLAGGPFNEQFF. DNA of the CDR3: TGTGCCAGCAGCTTAGCCGGGGGGCCTTTCAATGAGCAGTTCTTC. This chain connects TRBV7-9 to TRBJ2-1; D is possibly TRBD2 (7 bases). The CDR3 has 15 residues. Looked up from germline, CDR1 is SEHNR and CDR2 is FQNEAQ (reference sequence). Trimming left V 0 bases short and J 6 bases short, with 12 bases between.

The chain links TRBV30 to TRBJ2-7; 8 bases align to TRBD2. The J segment lost 2 bases and the V segment lost 2 bases, leaving 5 bases of the junction unmatched. The CDR3 is 14 residues long. Germline-derived CDR1 and CDR2 are GTSNPN and SVGIG (reference sequence). The CDR3: CAWSFGGGAYEQYF. DNA of the CDR3: TGTGCCTGGAGTTTCGGGGGGGGAGCCTACGAGCAGTACTTC.